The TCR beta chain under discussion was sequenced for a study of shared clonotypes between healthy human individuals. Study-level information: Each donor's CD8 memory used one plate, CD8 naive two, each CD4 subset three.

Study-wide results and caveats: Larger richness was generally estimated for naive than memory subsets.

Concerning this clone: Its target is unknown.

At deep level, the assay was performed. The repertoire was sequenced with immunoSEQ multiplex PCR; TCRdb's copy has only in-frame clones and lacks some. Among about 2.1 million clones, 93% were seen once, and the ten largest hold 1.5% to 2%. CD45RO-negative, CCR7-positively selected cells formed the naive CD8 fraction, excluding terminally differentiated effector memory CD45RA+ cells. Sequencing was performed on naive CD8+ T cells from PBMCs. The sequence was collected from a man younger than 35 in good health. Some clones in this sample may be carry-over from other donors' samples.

CDR3 sequence reads: CASAWGVWDTEAFF. The CDR3 region has the DNA TGTGCCAGCGCGTGGGGGGTTTGGGACACTGAAGCTTTCTTT. This chain uses TRBV28 with TRBJ1-1; a possible D gene is TRBD1 (5 bases). Germline CDR1 reads MDHEN; CDR2 reads SYDVKM. V was trimmed by 8 bases and J by 3 bases, leaving 16 bases between them. This CDR3 comprises 14 residues.